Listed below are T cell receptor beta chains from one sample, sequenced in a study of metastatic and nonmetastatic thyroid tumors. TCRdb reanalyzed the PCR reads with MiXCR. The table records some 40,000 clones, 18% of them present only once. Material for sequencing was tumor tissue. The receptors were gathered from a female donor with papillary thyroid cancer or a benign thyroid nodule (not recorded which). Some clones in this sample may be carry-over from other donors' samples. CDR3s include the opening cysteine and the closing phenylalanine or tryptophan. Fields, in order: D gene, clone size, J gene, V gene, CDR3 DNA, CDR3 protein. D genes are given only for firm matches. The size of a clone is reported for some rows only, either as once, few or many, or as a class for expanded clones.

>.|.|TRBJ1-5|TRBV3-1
TGTGCCAGCAGCCAAAGTGGGGGGGCTAGTCAGCCCCAGCATTTT
CASSQSGGASQPQHF
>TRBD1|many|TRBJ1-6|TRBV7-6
TGTGCCAGCAGCTCGGGACAGCTTTATAATTCACCCCTCCACTTT
CASSSGQLYNSPLHF
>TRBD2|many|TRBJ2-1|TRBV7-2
TGTGCCAGCAGCTTCGGACTAGCGGGAGTGCATGAGCAGTTCTTC
CASSFGLAGVHEQFF
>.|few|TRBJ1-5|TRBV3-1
TGTGCCAGCAGCCAGTCGGCGGGTCAGCCCCAGCATTTT
CASSQSAGQPQHF
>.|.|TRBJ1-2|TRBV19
TGTGCCAGTGTCGGGACACCTTATGGCTACACATTC
CASVGTPYGYTF
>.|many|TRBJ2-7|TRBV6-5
TGTGCCAGCAGTTACTCGAGAGGTTTCGAGCAGTACTTC
CASSYSRGFEQYF
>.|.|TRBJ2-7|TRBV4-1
TGCGCCAGCAGCCAAGCAGGTCGGGACGAGCAGTACTTC
CASSQAGRDEQYF
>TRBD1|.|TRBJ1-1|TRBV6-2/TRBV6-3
TGTGCCAGCAGTTGGGACAGGGCTCGAGAAACTGGAGCTTTCTTT
CASSWDRARETGAFF
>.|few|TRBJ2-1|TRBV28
TGTGCCAGCAGTTTATGGGCCTCGGGGCCGGCGTATGAGCAGTTCTTC
CASSLWASGPAYEQFF
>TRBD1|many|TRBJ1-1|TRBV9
TGTGCCAACAGCTCCCGGGACAGGGGTAACACTGAAGCTTTCTTT
CANSSRDRGNTEAFF
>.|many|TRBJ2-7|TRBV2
TGTGCCAGCAGACGGACGGATACCTACGAGCAGTACTTC
CASRRTDTYEQYF
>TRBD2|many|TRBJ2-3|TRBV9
TGTGCCAGCAGCGCCCTCCTGACTAGCGGGGGCACAGATACGCAGTATTTT
CASSALLTSGGTDTQYF
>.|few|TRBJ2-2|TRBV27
TGTGCCATCGGCCACTACAGTGGGACCGGGGAGCTGTTTTTT
CAIGHYSGTGELFF
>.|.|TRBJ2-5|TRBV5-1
TGCGCCAGCAGCTTGGGGACAGCGACCATCCAAGAGACCCAGTACTTC
CASSLGTATIQETQYF
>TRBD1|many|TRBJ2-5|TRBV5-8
TGTGCCAGCAGCTTGTCGGCCCCCGGGACAGGGATTGTTCAAGAGACCCAGTACTTC
CASSLSAPGTGIVQETQYF
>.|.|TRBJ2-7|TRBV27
TGTGCCAGCAGCCGCATGGGGGTCCCTTACGAGCAGTACTTC
CASSRMGVPYEQYF
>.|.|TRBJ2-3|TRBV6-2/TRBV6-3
TGTGCCAGTAGTTACCTAGCGTGGATACCTAGCACAGATACGCAGTATTTT
CASSYLAWIPSTDTQYF
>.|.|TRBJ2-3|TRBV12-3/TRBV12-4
TGTGCCAGCAGTTCCCTGACTATCGGGGTTAGCACAGATACGCAGTATTTT
CASSSLTIGVSTDTQYF
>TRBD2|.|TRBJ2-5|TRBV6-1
TGTGCCAGCAGTGCGGTAGCGGGAGGGCCGTCGACCCAGTACTTC
CASSAVAGGPSTQYF
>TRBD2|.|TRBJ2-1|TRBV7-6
TGTGTCAGCAGCTCCGGGACTACAATCTCCTACAATGAGCAGTTCTTC
CVSSSGTTISYNEQFF
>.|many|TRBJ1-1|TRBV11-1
TGTGCCAGCAGCTTTCGGGGAAAAACTGAAGCTTTCTTT
CASSFRGKTEAFF
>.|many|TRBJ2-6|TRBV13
TGTGCCAGCAGCATTACCAACTATGGGGCCAACGTCCTGACTTTC
CASSITNYGANVLTF
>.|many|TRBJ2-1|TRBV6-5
TGTGCCAGCAGTTACTCAGGGACGGTAGGCAATGAGCAGTTCTTC
CASSYSGTVGNEQFF
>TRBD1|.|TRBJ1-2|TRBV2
TGTGCCAGCAGCGTTCGACAGGGGCGGTATGGCTACACCTTC
CASSVRQGRYGYTF
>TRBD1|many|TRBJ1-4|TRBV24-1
TGTGCCACCAGTCCCGCGACAGGGGCTAATGAAAAACTGTTTTTT
CATSPATGANEKLFF
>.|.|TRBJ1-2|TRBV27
TGTGCCAGCAGCAATAGCCCAAGGGGTTCGTACTATGGCTACACCTTC
CASSNSPRGSYYGYTF
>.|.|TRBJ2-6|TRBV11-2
TGTGCCAGCAGCTTAGTTTCGGCCTCTGGGGCCAACGTCCTGACTTTC
CASSLVSASGANVLTF
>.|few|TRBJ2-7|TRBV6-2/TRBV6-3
TGTGCCAGCAGTTCCCCGGGAGACTCCCCCTACGAGCAGTACTTC
CASSSPGDSPYEQYF
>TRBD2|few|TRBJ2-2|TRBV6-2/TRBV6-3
TGTGCCAGCAGTTACGGCACTAGCGGTAACACCGGGGAGCTGTTTTTT
CASSYGTSGNTGELFF